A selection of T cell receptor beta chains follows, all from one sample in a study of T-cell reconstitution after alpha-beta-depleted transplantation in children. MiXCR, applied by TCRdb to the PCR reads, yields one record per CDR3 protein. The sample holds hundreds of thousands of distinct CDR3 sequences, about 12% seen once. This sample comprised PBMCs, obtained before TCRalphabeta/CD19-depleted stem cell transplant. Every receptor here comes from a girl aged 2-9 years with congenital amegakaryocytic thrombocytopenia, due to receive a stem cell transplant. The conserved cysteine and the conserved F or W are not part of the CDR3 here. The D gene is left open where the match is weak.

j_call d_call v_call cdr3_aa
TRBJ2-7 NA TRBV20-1 SARDRTTYEQY
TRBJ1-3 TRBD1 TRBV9 ASSDVGTALSGNTIY
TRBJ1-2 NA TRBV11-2 ASSPGPPRGYT
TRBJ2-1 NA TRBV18 ASSPPVSPPGEQF
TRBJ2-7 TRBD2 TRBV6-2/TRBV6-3 ASSYSTSGYTTQQY
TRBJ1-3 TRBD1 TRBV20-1 SAPALGQSSGNTIY
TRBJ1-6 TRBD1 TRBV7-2 ASSNRQGLNSPLH
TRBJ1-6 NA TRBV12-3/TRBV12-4 ASSFLGDGNSPLH
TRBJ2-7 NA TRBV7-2 ASSFSLYEQS
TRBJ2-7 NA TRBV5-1 ASRRQVESYEQY
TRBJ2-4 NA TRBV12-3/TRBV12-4 ASSLRGNIQY
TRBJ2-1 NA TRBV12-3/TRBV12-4 ASSLDGWRDRWRNEQF
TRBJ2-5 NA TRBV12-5 ASGLADGTARKTQY
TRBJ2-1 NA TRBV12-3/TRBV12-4 ASTLGTPFIGYNEQF
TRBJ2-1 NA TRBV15 ATSRPGLPEQF
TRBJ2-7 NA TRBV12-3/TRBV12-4 ASSLTQGSAQY
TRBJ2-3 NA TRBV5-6 ASSPRRSSVTDTQY
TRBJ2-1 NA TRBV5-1 ASSLFEGVNEQF
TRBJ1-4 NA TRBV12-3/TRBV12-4 ASSSSGEKLF
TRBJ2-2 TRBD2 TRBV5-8 ASSLGGLAGFTGELF
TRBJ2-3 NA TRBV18 ASSPDRSQY
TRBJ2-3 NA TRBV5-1 ASSSGRQRTDTQY
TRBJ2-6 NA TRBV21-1 ASSLKAVPVSGANVLT
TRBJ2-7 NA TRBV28 ASSLAGIYEQY
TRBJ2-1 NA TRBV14 ASSQDFREEQF
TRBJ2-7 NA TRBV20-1 SASRDRYYASSEQY
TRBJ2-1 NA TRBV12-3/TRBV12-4 ASSRLLFQISNEQF
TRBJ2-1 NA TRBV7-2 ASSTHTYNEQF
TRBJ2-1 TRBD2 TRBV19 ASSMDSGTGNEQF
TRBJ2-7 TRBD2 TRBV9 ASSVGLAGVEQY
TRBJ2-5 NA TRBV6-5 ASSSPMEGQETQY
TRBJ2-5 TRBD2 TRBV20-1 SARDGQRGPEETQY
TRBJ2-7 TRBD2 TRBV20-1 SALGLAGGYGYEQY
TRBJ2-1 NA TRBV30 AWSRPPNEQF
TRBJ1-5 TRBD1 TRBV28 ASSIRTGGNQPQH
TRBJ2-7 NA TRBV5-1 ASSLPWGDTTTYEQY
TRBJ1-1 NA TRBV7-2 ASSLGSVPVEAF
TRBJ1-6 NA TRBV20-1 SAWGPTSSYNSPLH
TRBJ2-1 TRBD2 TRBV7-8 ASSLAELAGGNEQF
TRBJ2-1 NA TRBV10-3 AISVDPGRDSSYNEQF
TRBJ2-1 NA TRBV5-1 ASSLALAKGHNEQF
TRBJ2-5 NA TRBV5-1 ASSSFSRQETQY
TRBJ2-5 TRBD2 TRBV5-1 ASSLTSGRETQY
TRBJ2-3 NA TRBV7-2 ASSLGGHRAQY
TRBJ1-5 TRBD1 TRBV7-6 ASSRQGSGQPQH
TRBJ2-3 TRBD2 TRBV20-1 SASDRGLATDTQY
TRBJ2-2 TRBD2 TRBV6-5 ASSCLAGETGELF
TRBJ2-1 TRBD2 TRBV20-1 SALFREGKGRGWNEQF
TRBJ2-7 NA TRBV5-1 ASSLGEATYEQY
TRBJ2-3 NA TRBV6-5 ASSSFGSLDTQY
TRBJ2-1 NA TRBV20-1 SASSWVLLYNEQF
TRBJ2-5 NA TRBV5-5 ASRPTSQETQY
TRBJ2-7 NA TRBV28 ASSAARSYEQY
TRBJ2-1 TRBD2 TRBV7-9 ASSLRLAGENEQF
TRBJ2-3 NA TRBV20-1 SARDEGDMADTQY
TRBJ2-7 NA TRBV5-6 ASSFVGSSEQY
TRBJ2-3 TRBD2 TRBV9 ASSVGLAGVRDTQY
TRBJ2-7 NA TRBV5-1 ASSQPTGPYEQY
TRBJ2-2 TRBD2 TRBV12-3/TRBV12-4 ASSLAGGPGELF